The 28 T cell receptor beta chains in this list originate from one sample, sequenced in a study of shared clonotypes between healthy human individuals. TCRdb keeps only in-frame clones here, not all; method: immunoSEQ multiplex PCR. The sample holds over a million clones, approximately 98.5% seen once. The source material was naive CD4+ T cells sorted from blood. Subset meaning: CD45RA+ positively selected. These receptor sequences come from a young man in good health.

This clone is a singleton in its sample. The CDR3 loop reads CASSPDVGGVRQPQHF. CDR3 nucleotide sequence: TGTGCCAGCTCACCAGATGTTGGGGGGGTTCGGCAGCCCCAGCATTTT. This chain links TRBV18 with TRBJ1-5; weak D call: TRBD1 (5 bases). V lost 2 bases and J 7 bases, leaving 18 bases between the germline ends. In germline, CDR1 is KGHSH, CDR2 LQKENI. The CDR3 contains 16 residues.

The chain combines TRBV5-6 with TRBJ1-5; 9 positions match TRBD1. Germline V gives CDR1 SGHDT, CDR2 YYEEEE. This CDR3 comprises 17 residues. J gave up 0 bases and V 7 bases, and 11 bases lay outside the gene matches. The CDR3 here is CASGPPTGGSSNQPQHF. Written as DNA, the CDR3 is TGTGCCAGCGGACCACCGACAGGGGGTAGTAGCAATCAGCCCCAGCATTTT. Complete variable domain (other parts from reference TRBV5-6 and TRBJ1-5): DAGVTQSPTHLIKTRGQQVTLRCSPKSGHDTVSWYQQALGQGPQFIFQYYEEEERQRGNFPDRFSGHQFPNYSSELNVNALLLGDSALYLCASGPPTGGSSNQPQHFGDGTRLSIL.

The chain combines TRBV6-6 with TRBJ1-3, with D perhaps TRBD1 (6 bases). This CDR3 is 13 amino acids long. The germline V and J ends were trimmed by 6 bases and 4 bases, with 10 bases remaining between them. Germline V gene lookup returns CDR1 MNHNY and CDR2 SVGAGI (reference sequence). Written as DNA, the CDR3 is TGTGCCAGCAGGGAACAGGGAGGAAACACCATATATTTT. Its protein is CASREQGGNTIYF.

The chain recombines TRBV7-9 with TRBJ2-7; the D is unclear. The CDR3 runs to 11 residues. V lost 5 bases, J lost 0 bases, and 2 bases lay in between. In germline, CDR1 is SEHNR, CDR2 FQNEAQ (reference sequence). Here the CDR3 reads CASSNSYEQYF. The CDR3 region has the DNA TGTGCCAGCAGCAACTCCTACGAGCAGTACTTC.

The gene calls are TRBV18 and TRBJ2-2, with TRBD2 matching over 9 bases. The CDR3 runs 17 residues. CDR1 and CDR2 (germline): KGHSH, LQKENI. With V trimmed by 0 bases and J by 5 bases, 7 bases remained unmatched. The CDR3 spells CASSPPPSGRKTGELFF. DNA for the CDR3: TGTGCCAGCTCACCACCGCCCAGCGGGAGGAAGACCGGGGAGCTGTTTTTT.

CDR3 amino acids: CASTEGQGARDTQYF. Written as DNA, the CDR3 is TGTGCCAGCACCGAGGGGCAGGGGGCCAGAGATACGCAGTATTTT. This chain links TRBV2 with TRBJ2-3; 8 bases agree with TRBD1. The CDR3 covers 15 residues. CDR1 and CDR2 from the germline V gene are SNHLY and FYNNEI. V shed 7 bases and J 5 bases; nucleotides not matched to a gene: 11.

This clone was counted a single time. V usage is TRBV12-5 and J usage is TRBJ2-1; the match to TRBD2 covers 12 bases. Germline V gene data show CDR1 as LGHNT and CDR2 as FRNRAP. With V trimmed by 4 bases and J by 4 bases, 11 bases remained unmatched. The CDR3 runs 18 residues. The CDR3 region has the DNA TGTGCTAGTGGTTACGACAGGACGACTAGCGGGAGTTACAATGAGCAGTTCTTC. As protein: CASGYDRTTSGSYNEQFF.

The DNA of the CDR3 is TGCGCCAGCAGCCAAGATAGGACAGGCGACAGGGCCCAGCATTTT. It translates to CASSQDRTGDRAQHF. The genes are TRBV4-1 and TRBJ1-5; TRBD1 matches at 7 bases. Germline values: CDR1 MGHRA, CDR2 YSYEKL. Losses at the gene ends were 0 bases for V and 11 bases for J; bases not matched to a gene: 10. The CDR3 runs 15 residues.

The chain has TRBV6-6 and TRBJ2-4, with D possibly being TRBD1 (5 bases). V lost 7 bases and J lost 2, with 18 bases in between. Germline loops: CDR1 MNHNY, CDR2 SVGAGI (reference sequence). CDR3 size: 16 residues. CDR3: CASTPPIQGPKNIQYF. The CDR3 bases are TGTGCCAGCACCCCCCCGATCCAGGGCCCCAAAAACATTCAGTACTTC.

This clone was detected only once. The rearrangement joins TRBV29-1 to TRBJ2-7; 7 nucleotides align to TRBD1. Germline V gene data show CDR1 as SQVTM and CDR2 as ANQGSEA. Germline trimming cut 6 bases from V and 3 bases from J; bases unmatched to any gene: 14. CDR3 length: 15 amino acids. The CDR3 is CSVKSVGQENYEQYF. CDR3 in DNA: TGCAGCGTGAAGAGCGTCGGACAGGAGAACTACGAGCAGTACTTC.

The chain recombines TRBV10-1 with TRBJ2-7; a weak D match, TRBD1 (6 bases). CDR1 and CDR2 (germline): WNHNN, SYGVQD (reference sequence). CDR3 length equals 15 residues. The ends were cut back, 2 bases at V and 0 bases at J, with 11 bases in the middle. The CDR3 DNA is TGCGCCAGCAGTGAGCTCCGGACAGCCTCCTACGAGCAGTACTTC. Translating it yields CASSELRTASYEQYF.

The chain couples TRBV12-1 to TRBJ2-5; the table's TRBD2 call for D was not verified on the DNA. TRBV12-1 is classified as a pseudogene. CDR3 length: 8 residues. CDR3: CASTPPDF. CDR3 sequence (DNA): TGTGCCAGCACCCCCCCGGACTTC.

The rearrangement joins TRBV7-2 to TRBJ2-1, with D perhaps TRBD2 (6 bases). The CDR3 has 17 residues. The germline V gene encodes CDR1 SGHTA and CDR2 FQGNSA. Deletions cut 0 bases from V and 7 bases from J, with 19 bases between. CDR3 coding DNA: TGTGCCAGCAGCTTAGCTGTTGGGGGACTGACCCGAAATGAGCAGTTCTTC. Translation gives CASSLAVGGLTRNEQFF.

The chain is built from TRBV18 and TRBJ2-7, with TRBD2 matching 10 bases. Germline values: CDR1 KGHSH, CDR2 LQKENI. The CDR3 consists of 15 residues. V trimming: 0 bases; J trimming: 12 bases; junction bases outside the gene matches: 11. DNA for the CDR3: TGTGCCAGCTCACCACCGGGGCTAGCGGGAGCCGTGCCGTACTTC. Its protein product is CASSPPGLAGAVPYF.

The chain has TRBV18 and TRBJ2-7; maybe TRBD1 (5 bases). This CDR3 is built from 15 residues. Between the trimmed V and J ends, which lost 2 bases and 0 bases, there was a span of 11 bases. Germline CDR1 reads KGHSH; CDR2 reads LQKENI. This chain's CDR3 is CASSPDPDSSYEQYF. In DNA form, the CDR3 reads TGTGCCAGCTCACCAGATCCAGACAGCTCCTACGAGCAGTACTTC.

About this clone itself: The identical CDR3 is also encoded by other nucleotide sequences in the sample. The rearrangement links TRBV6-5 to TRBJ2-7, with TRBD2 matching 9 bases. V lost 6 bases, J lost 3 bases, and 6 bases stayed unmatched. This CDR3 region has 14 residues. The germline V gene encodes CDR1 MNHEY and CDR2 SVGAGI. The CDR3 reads CASSLAGVSYEQYF. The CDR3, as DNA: TGTGCCAGCAGCTTAGCGGGAGTAAGCTACGAGCAGTACTTC.

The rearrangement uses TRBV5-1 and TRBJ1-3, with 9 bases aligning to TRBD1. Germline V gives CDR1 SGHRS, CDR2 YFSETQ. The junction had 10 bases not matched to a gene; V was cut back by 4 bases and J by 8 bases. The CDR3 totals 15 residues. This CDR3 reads CASSPEGQGGHTIYF. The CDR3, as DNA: TGCGCCAGCAGCCCGGAGGGACAGGGAGGTCACACCATATATTTT.

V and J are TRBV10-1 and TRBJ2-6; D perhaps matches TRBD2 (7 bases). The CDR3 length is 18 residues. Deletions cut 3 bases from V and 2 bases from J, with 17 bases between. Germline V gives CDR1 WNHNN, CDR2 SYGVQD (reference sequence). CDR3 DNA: TGCGCCAGCAGTGATTCGGGGGGCGCCTACCCTGGGGCCAACGTCCTGACTTTC. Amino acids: CASSDSGGAYPGANVLTF.

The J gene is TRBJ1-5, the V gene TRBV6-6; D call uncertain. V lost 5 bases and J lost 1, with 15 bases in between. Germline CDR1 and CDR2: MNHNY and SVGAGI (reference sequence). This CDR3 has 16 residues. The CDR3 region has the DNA TGTGCCAGCAGTCCAAGGACGGGTTTAAGCAATCAGCCCCAGCATTTT. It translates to CASSPRTGLSNQPQHF.

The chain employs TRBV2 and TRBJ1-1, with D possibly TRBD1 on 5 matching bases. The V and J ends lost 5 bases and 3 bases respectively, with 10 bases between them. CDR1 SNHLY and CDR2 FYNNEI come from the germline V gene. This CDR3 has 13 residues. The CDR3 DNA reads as TGTGCCAGCAGTAACGGAGGGGACACTGAAGCTTTCTTT. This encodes CASSNGGDTEAFF.

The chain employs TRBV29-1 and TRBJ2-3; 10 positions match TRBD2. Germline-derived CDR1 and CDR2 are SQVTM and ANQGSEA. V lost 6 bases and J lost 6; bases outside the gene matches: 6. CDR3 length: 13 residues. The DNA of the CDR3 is TGCAGCGTCCTACTAGCGGGAACGGATACGCAGTATTTT. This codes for CSVLLAGTDTQYF.

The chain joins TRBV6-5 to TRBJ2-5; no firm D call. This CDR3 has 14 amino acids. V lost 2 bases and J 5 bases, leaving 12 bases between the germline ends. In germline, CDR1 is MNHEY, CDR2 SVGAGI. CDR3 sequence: CASSYGRSWETQYF. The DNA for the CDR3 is TGTGCCAGCAGTTACGGGCGGTCCTGGGAGACCCAGTACTTC.

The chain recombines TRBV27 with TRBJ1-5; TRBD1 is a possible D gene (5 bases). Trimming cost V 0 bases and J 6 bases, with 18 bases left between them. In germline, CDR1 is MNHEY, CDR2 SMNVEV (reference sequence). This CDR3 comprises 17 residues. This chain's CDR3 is CASSLSRGLGGSQPQHF. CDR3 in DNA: TGTGCCAGCAGTTTATCTCGGGGACTCGGGGGGAGTCAGCCCCAGCATTTT.

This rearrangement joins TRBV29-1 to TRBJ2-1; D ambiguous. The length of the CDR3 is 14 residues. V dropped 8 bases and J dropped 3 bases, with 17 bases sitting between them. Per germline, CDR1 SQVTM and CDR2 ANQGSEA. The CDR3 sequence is CSLTPGGFYNEQFF. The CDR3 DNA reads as TGCAGCCTAACTCCGGGCGGATTCTACAATGAGCAGTTCTTC.

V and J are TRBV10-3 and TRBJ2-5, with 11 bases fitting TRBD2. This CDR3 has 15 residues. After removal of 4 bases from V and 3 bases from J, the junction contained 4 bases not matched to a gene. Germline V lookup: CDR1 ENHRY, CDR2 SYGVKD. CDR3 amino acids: CAISGGSGREETQYF. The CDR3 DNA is TGTGCCATCAGTGGGGGTAGCGGGAGGGAAGAGACCCAGTACTTC.

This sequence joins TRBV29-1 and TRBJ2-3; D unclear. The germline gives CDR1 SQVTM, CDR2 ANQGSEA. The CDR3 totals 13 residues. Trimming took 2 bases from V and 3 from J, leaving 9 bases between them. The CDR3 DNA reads TGCAGCGTTGAAATAACCCGGACAGATACGCAGTATTTT. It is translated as CSVEITRTDTQYF.

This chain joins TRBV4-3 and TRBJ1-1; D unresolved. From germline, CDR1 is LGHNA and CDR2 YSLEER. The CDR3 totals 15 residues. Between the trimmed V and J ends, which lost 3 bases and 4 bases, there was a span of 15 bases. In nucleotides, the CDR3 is TGCGCCAGCAGCCAGGACTCGGTCCCGGTCACTGAAGCTTTCTTT. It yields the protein CASSQDSVPVTEAFF.

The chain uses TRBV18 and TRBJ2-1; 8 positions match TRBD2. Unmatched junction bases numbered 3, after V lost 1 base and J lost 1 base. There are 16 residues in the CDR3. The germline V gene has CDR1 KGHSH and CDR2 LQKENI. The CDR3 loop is CASSPLGTSSYNEQFF. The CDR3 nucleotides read TGTGCCAGCTCACCACTCGGGACTAGTTCCTACAATGAGCAGTTCTTC. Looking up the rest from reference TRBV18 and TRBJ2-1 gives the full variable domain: NAGVMQNPRHLVRRRGQEARLRCSPMKGHSHVYWYRQLPEEGLKFMVYLQKENIIDESGMPKERFSAEFPKEGPSILRIQQVVRGDSAAYFCASSPLGTSSYNEQFFGPGTRLTVL.